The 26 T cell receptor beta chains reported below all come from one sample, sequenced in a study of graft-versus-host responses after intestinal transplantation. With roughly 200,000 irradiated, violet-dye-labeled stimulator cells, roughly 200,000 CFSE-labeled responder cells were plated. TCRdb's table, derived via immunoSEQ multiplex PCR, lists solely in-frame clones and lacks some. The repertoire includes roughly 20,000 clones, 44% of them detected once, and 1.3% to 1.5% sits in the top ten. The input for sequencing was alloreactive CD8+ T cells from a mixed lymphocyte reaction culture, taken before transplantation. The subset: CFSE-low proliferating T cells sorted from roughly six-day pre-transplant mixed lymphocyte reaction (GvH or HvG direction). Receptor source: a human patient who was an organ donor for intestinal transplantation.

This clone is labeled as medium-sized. The CDR3 protein is CAISGIGSYEQYF. The CDR3 DNA is TGTGCCATCAGTGGGATAGGTAGCTACGAGCAGTACTTC. The chain couples TRBV10-3 to TRBJ2-7; D uncertain. This CDR3 is 13 amino acids long. Between the trimmed V and J ends, which lost 4 bases and 3 bases, there was a span of 10 bases. Per the germline V gene, CDR1 is ENHRY and CDR2 is SYGVKD.

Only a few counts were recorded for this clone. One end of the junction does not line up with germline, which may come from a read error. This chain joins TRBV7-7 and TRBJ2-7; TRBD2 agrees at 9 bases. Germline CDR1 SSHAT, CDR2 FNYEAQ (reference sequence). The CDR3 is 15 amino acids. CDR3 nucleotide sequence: TGTGCTAGCAGCATCCCTAGCGGGGCAGAGAACGAGCAGTACTTC. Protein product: CASSIPSGAENEQYF.

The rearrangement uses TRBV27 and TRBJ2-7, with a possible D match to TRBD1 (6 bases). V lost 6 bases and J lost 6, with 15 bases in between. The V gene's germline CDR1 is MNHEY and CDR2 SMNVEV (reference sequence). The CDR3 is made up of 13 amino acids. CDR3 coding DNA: TGTGCCAGCAGGGGGACACATCAGGGCGAGCAGTACTTC. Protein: CASRGTHQGEQYF.

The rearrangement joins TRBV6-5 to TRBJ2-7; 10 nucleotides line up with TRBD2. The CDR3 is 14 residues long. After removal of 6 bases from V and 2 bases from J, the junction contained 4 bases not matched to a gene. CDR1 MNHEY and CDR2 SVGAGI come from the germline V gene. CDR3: CASRSGRAPYEQYF. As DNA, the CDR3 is TGTGCCAGCAGAAGCGGGAGGGCCCCCTACGAGCAGTACTTC.

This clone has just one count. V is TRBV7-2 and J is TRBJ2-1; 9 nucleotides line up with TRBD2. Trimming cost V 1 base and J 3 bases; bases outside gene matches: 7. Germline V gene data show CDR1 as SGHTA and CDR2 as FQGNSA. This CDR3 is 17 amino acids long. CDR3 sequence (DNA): TGTGCCAGCAGCTTAGGCCCTAGCGGGACCTTCTACAATGAGCAGTTCTTC. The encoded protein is CASSLGPSGTFYNEQFF. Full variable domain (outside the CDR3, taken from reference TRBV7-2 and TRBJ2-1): GAGVSQSPSNKVTEKGKDVELRCDPISGHTALYWYRQSLGQGLEFLIYFQGNSAPDKSGLPSDRFSAERTGGSVSTLTIQRTQQEDSAVYLCASSLGPSGTFYNEQFFGPGTRLTVL.

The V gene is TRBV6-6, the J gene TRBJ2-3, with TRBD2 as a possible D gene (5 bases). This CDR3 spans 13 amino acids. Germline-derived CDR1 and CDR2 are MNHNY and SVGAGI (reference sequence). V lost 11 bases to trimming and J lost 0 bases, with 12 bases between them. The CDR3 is CAAWGASTDTQYF. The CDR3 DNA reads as TGTGCCGCCTGGGGAGCTAGCACAGATACGCAGTATTTT.

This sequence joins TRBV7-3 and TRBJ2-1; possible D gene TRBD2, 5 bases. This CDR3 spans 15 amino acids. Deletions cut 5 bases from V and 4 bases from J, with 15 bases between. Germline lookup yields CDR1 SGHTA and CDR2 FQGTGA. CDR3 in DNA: TGTGCCAGCAGCCCGACTACTTCCCTTTACAATGAGCAGTTCTTC. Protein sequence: CASSPTTSLYNEQFF.

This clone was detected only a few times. The CDR3: CASSSEGVGYMNTEAFF. CDR3 sequence (DNA): TGTGCCAGCAGTTCCGAGGGGGTCGGTTACATGAACACTGAAGCTTTCTTT. The chain employs TRBV28 and TRBJ1-1; D is possibly TRBD1 (6 bases). V gave up 4 bases and J gave up 0 bases, with 18 bases separating them. The CDR3 runs to 17 residues. Germline V gene sequence: CDR1 MDHEN, CDR2 SYDVKM.

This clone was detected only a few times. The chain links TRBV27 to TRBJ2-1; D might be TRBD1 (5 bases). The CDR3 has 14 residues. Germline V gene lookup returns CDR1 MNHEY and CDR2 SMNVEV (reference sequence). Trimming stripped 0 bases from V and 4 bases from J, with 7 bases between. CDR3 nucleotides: TGTGCCAGCAGTTTATCAGGGGTTTACAATGAGCAGTTCTTC. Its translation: CASSLSGVYNEQFF.

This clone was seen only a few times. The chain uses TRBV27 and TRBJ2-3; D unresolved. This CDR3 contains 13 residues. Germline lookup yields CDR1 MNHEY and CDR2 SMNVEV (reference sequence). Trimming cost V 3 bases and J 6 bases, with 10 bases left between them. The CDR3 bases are TGTGCCAGCAGTTTCCTCGGAGTCGATACGCAGTATTTT. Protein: CASSFLGVDTQYF.

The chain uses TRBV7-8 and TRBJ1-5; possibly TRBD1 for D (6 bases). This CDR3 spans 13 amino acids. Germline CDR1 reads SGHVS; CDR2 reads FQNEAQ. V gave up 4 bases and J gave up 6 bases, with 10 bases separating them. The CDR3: CASSYYRVQPQHF. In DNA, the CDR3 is TGTGCCAGCAGCTACTACAGGGTTCAGCCCCAGCATTTT.

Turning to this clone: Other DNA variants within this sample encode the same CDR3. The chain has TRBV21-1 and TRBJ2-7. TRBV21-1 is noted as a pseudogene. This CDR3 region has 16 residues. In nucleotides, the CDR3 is TGTGCCAGCAGCAAAGGGGGTGGGGGGCGTCCGTACGAGCAGTACTTC. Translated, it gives CASSKGGGGRPYEQYF.

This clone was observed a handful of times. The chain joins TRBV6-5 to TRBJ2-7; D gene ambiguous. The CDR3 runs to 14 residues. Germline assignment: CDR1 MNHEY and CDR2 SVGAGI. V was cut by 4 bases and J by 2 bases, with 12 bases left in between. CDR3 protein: CASSLWERAYEQYF. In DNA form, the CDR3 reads TGTGCCAGCAGTTTATGGGAAAGGGCCTACGAGCAGTACTTC.

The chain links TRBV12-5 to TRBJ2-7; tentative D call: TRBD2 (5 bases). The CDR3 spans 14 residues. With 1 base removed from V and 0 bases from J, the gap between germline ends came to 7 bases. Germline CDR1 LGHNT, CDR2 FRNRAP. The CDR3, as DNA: TGTGCTAGTGGTTTGGGCGAGGGCTCCTACGAGCAGTACTTC. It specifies CASGLGEGSYEQYF.

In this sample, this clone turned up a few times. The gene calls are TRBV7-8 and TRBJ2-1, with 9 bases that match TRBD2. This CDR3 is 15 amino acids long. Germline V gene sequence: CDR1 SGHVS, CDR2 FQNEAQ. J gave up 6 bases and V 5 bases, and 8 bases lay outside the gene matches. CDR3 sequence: CASSPRVAGVNEQFF. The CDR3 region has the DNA TGTGCCAGCAGCCCAAGGGTAGCGGGGGTCAATGAGCAGTTCTTC.

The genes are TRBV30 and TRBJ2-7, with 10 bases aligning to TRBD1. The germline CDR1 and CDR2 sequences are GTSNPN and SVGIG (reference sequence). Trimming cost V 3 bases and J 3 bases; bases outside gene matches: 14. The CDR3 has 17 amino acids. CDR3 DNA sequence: TGTGCCTGGAGGTTCGGGACAGGGGACTACGGTAGCTACGAGCAGTACTTC. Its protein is CAWRFGTGDYGSYEQYF.

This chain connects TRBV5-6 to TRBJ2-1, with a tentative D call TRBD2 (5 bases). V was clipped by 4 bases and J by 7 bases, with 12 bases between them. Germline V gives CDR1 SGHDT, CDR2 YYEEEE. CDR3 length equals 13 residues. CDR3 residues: CASSLGPGNEQFF. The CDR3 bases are TGTGCCAGCAGCCTAGGACCGGGGAATGAGCAGTTCTTC.

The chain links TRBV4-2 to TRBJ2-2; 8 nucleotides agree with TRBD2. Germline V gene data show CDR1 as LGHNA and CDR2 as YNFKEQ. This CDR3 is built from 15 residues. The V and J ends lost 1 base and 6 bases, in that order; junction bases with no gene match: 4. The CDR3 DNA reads TGTGCCAGCAGCCAAGGTGCTAGCGGGTCCGGGGAGCTGTTTTTT. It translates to CASSQGASGSGELFF.

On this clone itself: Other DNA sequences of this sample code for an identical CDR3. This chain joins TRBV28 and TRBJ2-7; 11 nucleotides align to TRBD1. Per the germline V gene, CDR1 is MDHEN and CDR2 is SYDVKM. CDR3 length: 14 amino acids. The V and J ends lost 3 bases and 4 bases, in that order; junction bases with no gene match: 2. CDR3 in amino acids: CASSLGTGGYEQYF. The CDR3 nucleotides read TGTGCCAGCAGTTTGGGGACAGGGGGGTACGAGCAGTACTTC.

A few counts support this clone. This CDR3 reads CASSQLETLATDTQYF. The CDR3 region has the DNA TGCGCCAGCAGCCAACTGGAGACCCTAGCCACAGATACGCAGTATTTT. This chain links TRBV4-3 with TRBJ2-3; D may be TRBD2 (5 bases). The germline CDR1 and CDR2 sequences are LGHNA and YSLEER. The CDR3 is 16 residues long. Trimming shortened V by 2 bases and J by 2 bases, and 14 bases separated the two germline ends.

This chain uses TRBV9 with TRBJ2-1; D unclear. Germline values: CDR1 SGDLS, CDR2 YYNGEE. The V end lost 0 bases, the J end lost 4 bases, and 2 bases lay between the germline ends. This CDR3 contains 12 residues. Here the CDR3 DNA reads TGTGCCAGCAGCGTAGCATACAATGAGCAGTTCTTC. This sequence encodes CASSVAYNEQFF.

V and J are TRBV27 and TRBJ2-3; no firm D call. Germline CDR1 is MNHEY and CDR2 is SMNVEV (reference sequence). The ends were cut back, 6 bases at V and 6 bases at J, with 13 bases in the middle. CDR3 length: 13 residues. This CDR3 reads CASRNLGVDTQYF. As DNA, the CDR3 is TGTGCCAGCAGGAATCTGGGTGTGGATACGCAGTATTTT.

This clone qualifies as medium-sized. CDR3 protein: CASSIRPNEKLFF. The CDR3 nucleotides are TGTGCCAGTAGTATACGCCCTAATGAAAAACTGTTTTTT. The rearrangement joins TRBV19 to TRBJ1-4; no clear D. There are 13 residues in the CDR3. Germline V gene data show CDR1 as LNHDA and CDR2 as SQIVND (reference sequence). Trimming stripped 2 bases from V and 3 bases from J, with 4 bases between.

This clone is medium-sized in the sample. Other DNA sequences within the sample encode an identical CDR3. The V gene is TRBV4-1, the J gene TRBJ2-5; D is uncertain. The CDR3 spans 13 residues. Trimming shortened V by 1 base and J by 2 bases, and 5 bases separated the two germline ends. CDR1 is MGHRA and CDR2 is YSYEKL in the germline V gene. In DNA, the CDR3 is TGCGCCAGCAGCCAAGTCGGGCAAGAGACCCAGTACTTC. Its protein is CASSQVGQETQYF.

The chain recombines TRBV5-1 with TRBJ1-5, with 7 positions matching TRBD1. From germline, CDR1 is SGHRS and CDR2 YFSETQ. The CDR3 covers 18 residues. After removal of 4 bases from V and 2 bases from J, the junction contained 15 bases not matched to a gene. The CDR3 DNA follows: TGCGCCAGCAGCCCGCGACAGGGAAGGGCTTTGGGCAATCAGCCCCAGCATTTT. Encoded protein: CASSPRQGRALGNQPQHF.

The CDR3 region is CASSQTQYQPQHF. The CDR3, as DNA: TGCGCCAGCAGCCAAACCCAATATCAGCCCCAGCATTTT. V gene TRBV4-1 combines with J gene TRBJ1-5; D is unclear. Trimming left V 2 bases short and J 5 bases short, with 7 bases between. CDR1 MGHRA and CDR2 YSYEKL come from the germline V gene. The CDR3 length is 13 residues.